This is a list of T cell receptor beta chains from one sample in a study of shared clonotypes between healthy human individuals. The table came from immunoSEQ multiplex PCR; TCRdb's copy has only in-frame clones and leaves some out. The profile shows 450,000 to 500,000 clones, 75% to 85% of them singletons. Sequenced sample: PBMCs. The receptors were gathered from a woman in her forties in good health. Some clones in this sample may be carry-over from other donors' samples. CDR3s include the opening cysteine and the closing phenylalanine or tryptophan. The D gene is left open where the match is weak. Size values are once, few and many counts, or a class for expanded clones, and some rows have none.

CDR3,DNA,V,D,size,J
CASSPRTFTGELFF,TGTGCCAGCAGCCCCCGGACCTTTACCGGGGAGCTGTTTTTT,TRBV7-6,NA,once,TRBJ2-2
CASSLVGGGITDTQYF,TGTGCCAGCAGCTTAGTGGGTGGCGGGATAACAGATACGCAGTATTTT,TRBV11-1,NA,NA,TRBJ2-3
CASSFGEYEQYF,TGTGCCAGCAGTTTCGGAGAGTACGAGCAGTACTTC,TRBV28,NA,many,TRBJ2-7
CSVGLAPNEQFF,TGCAGCGTTGGTCTAGCTCCCAATGAGCAGTTCTTC,TRBV29-1,NA,once,TRBJ2-1
CASSIGLTGELFF,TGTGCCAGTAGTATAGGTCTCACCGGGGAGCTGTTTTTT,TRBV19,NA,NA,TRBJ2-2
CASSLDGLQPQHF,TGTGCCAGCAGCTTAGACGGTTTGCAGCCCCAGCATTTT,TRBV7-2,NA,many,TRBJ1-5
CATSRGLAGGRGSYEQYF,TGTGCCACCAGCAGGGGACTAGCGGGAGGGCGGGGGTCCTACGAGCAGTACTTC,TRBV15,TRBD2,NA,TRBJ2-7
CASSLGKETQYF,TGTGCCAGCAGTTTAGGGAAGGAGACCCAGTACTTC,TRBV11-2,NA,NA,TRBJ2-5
CASSPYRGEQYF,TGTGCCAGTAGTCCCTACAGGGGCGAGCAGTACTTC,TRBV19,TRBD1,once,TRBJ2-7
CTSSPGPNTEAFF,TGCACCAGCAGCCCGGGACCCAACACTGAAGCTTTCTTT,TRBV5-1,NA,NA,TRBJ1-1
CASKDASAGADTQYF,TGTGCCAGCAAAGACGCCTCAGCGGGCGCAGATACGCAGTATTTT,TRBV6-1,NA,NA,TRBJ2-3
CASSERGGQVLTDTQYF,TGTGCCAGCAGTGAACGGGGGGGACAGGTCCTCACAGATACGCAGTATTTT,TRBV2,NA,few,TRBJ2-3
CASSFASFNEQFF,TGTGCCAGCAGTTTTGCCAGCTTTAATGAGCAGTTCTTC,TRBV27,NA,once,TRBJ2-1
CASSHPPRGRDLNSNQPQHF,TGTGCCAGCAGTCACCCACCAAGGGGGCGGGATTTAAATAGCAATCAGCCCCAGCATTTT,TRBV28,TRBD1,NA,TRBJ1-5
CASSVAQGAESYGYTF,TGTGCCAGCAGCGTAGCTCAGGGGGCGGAAAGCTATGGCTACACCTTC,TRBV9,TRBD1,few,TRBJ1-2
CSVHRTSPTNEQFF,TGCAGCGTTCATCGGACTAGCCCAACCAATGAGCAGTTCTTC,TRBV29-1,TRBD2,NA,TRBJ2-1
CASSQGRTAQETQYF,TGCGCCAGCAGCCAAGGAAGGACAGCGCAAGAGACCCAGTACTTC,TRBV4-1,NA,NA,TRBJ2-5
CAIRQLGTEAFF,TGTGCCATCAGACAGTTGGGGACTGAAGCTTTCTTT,TRBV10-3,NA,few,TRBJ1-1
CASSFDRNSYEQYF,TGTGCCAGCAGCTTCGACAGAAACTCCTACGAGCAGTACTTC,TRBV7-2,NA,NA,TRBJ2-7
CASSQEDGGNTEAFF,TGTGCCAGCAGCCAAGAAGATGGTGGAAACACTGAAGCTTTCTTT,TRBV4-2,NA,NA,TRBJ1-1
CASSLVGSAYEQYF,TGTGCCAGCAGCTTAGTCGGGAGCGCCTACGAGCAGTACTTC,TRBV7-2,NA,NA,TRBJ2-7
CASSVDPGQPQHF,TGTGCCAGCAGCGTAGATCCGGGCCAGCCCCAGCATTTT,TRBV9,NA,NA,TRBJ1-5
CASSLAGPYEQYF,TGTGCCAGCAGCCTAGCGGGACCCTACGAGCAGTACTTC,TRBV5-4,TRBD2,NA,TRBJ2-7
CATHGQWYNEQFF,TGTGCCACCCATGGACAGTGGTACAATGAGCAGTTCTTC,TRBV28,NA,NA,TRBJ2-1
CASSSRDSGEKLFF,TGTGCCAGCAGTTCCCGGGACAGTGGAGAAAAACTGTTTTTT,TRBV27,TRBD1,NA,TRBJ1-4
CASSLGGGNTIYF,TGTGCCAGCAGCTTAGGCGGGGGGAACACCATATATTTT,TRBV7-2,NA,NA,TRBJ1-3
CASSPGGSGAYNEQFF,TGTGCCAGCAGCCCGGGGGGAAGCGGAGCTTACAATGAGCAGTTCTTC,TRBV7-2,TRBD2,NA,TRBJ2-1
CASSPRRGFNYGYTF,TGTGCCAGCAGTCCCCGCCGGGGCTTCAACTATGGCTACACCTTC,TRBV5-8,NA,few,TRBJ1-2
CASSRITQGEKLFF,TGCGCCAGCAGCCGAATCACCCAGGGCGAAAAACTGTTTTTT,TRBV4-1,NA,NA,TRBJ1-4
CASSPGQESSGNTIYF,TGTGCCAGCAGCCCAGGACAGGAGAGCTCTGGAAACACCATATATTTT,TRBV7-6,TRBD1,few,TRBJ1-3
CATRRTGGTGELFF,TGTGCCACCCGTCGGACAGGGGGCACCGGGGAGCTGTTTTTT,TRBV10-3,TRBD1,NA,TRBJ2-2
CASSPLGVVGGSTGELFF,TGTGCCAGCAGCCCCCTTGGAGTGGTGGGAGGGAGCACCGGGGAGCTGTTTTTT,TRBV5-6,TRBD2,NA,TRBJ2-2
CASSPIFSGLEQFF,TGTGCCAGCAGCCCCATATTTAGCGGGCTTGAGCAGTTCTTC,TRBV7-2,TRBD2,NA,TRBJ2-1
CASSFAVLLYEQYF,TGTGCCAGCAGTTTCGCCGTGCTCCTCTACGAGCAGTACTTC,TRBV28,NA,NA,TRBJ2-7
CASSARADEAFF,TGTGCCAGCAGTGCAAGGGCAGATGAAGCTTTCTTT,TRBV2,NA,NA,TRBJ1-1
CASSSPGTETQYF,TGTGCCAGCAGTTCCCCGGGAACAGAGACCCAGTACTTC,TRBV6-5,NA,NA,TRBJ2-5
CSVANSNQPQHF,TGCAGCGTGGCTAATAGCAATCAGCCCCAGCATTTT,TRBV29-1,NA,NA,TRBJ1-5
CASSKEARRDEQFF,TGTGCCAGCAGCAAGGAAGCCCGGAGGGATGAGCAGTTCTTC,TRBV7-3,NA,once,TRBJ2-1
CASSEAGGAIGYTF,TGTGCCAGCAGTGAGGCAGGGGGCGCAATTGGCTACACCTTC,TRBV2,TRBD1,NA,TRBJ1-2
CASSDIRGSSLHF,TGTGCCAGCAGTGATATTAGGGGGTCGTCCCTCCACTTT,TRBV6-1,NA,NA,TRBJ1-6
CASSTNKRTGRNEQYF,TGTGCCAGCAGTACAAACAAAAGGACAGGCCGAAACGAGCAGTACTTC,TRBV7-2,TRBD1,NA,TRBJ2-7
CAISESEGAQHF,TGTGCCATCAGTGAGTCGGAGGGGGCCCAGCATTTT,TRBV10-3,NA,NA,TRBJ1-5
CASSARGTDTQYF,TGCGCCAGCAGCGCCCGGGGCACAGATACGCAGTATTTT,TRBV5-1,NA,NA,TRBJ2-3
CASTTGLALAEQYF,TGCGCCAGCACCACGGGACTAGCTCTTGCCGAGCAGTACTTC,TRBV5-1,TRBD2,NA,TRBJ2-7
CASSPGPKLGRPNTGELFF,TGTGCCAGCAGCCCAGGGCCGAAGCTAGGACGGCCGAACACCGGGGAGCTGTTTTTT,TRBV7-9,NA,NA,TRBJ2-2
CASGGADTYEQYF,TGTGCCAGCGGGGGCGCAGATACCTACGAGCAGTACTTC,TRBV28,NA,NA,TRBJ2-7
CASKRTGTDYEQYF,TGCGCCAGCAAGCGGACAGGGACCGACTACGAGCAGTACTTC,TRBV5-1,TRBD1,NA,TRBJ2-7
CASSPRTGGDSPLHF,TGTGCCAGCAGCCCTCGAACAGGGGGGGATTCACCCCTCCACTTT,TRBV14,TRBD1,NA,TRBJ1-6
CASSFKGASGSYEQYF,TGTGCCAGCAGTTTTAAGGGGGCTAGCGGGAGCTACGAGCAGTACTTC,TRBV27,TRBD2,NA,TRBJ2-7
CASSDSGISYNEQFF,TGTGCCAGCAGTGATAGCGGGATCTCCTACAATGAGCAGTTCTTC,TRBV11-2,TRBD2,NA,TRBJ2-1
CASSPSGAAGEKLFF,TGTGCCAGCTCACCGTCGGGGGCAGCCGGTGAAAAACTGTTTTTT,TRBV18,NA,NA,TRBJ1-4
CASSVSGTITDTQYF,TGTGCCAGTAGTGTTAGCGGGACCATCACAGATACGCAGTATTTT,TRBV19,TRBD2,once,TRBJ2-3
CASSYSLEGEQFF,TGTGCCAGCAGTTACTCCCTAGAGGGTGAGCAGTTCTTC,TRBV6-6,NA,NA,TRBJ2-1
CASSDSIEDPYNEQFF,TGTGCCAGCAGTGACTCTATCGAGGACCCCTACAATGAGCAGTTCTTC,TRBV6-4,NA,NA,TRBJ2-1
CASSRGTAGTGGFYGYTF,TGTGCCAGCTCACGCGGAACGGCCGGGACAGGAGGCTTCTATGGCTACACCTTC,TRBV18,TRBD1,NA,TRBJ1-2
CASSLPEAGTDTQYF,TGTGCCAGCAGCCTCCCTGAGGCGGGAACAGATACGCAGTATTTT,TRBV7-9,NA,NA,TRBJ2-3
CASSQEVVRDEQFF,TGTGCCAGCAGCCAAGAAGTGGTTAGGGATGAGCAGTTCTTC,TRBV4-2,NA,NA,TRBJ2-1
CASSLSGTRNTEAFF,TGTGCCAGCAGCTTAAGTGGGACAAGAAACACTGAAGCTTTCTTT,TRBV7-3,NA,NA,TRBJ1-1
CASSFLGTGKETQYF,TGTGCCAGCAGTTTCCTTGGGACAGGGAAAGAGACCCAGTACTTC,TRBV28,TRBD1,NA,TRBJ2-5
CASTFLAGDIHEQYF,TGTGCCAGCACCTTTCTAGCGGGAGACATCCACGAGCAGTACTTC,TRBV6-5,TRBD2,NA,TRBJ2-7